The 29 T cell receptor beta chains given below trace back to one sample, sequenced in a study of cytomegalovirus exposure and HLA in healthy donors. 60 Vbeta and 13 Jbeta primers were used in PCR. Here immunoSEQ multiplex PCR was the method, and the copy in TCRdb shows in-frame clones only, minus some. The repertoire has 85,000 to 120,000 clones, roughly 82% of them found once; the top ten carry about 1.5%. Source material: PBMCs. The receptors come from a man aged 50-60 years in good health and CMV-seronegative.

This clone was seen only a few times. V usage is TRBV7-9 and J usage is TRBJ2-3; D not certain. Germline CDR1 is SEHNR and CDR2 is FQNEAQ (reference sequence). CDR3 length: 14 residues. Trimming shortened V by 0 bases and J by 2 bases, and 6 bases separated the two germline ends. The CDR3 DNA is TGTGCCAGCAGCTTAGCGCGGTCCACAGATACGCAGTATTTT. Protein product: CASSLARSTDTQYF.

This chain connects TRBV4-3 to TRBJ1-3; D is uncertain. Deletions cut 1 base from V and 4 bases from J, with 8 bases between. The germline V gene encodes CDR1 LGHNA and CDR2 YSLEER. The CDR3 consists of 14 residues. The CDR3 DNA reads as TGCGCCAGCAGCCAAGCCGGGGTCGGAAACACCATATATTTT. It codes for CASSQAGVGNTIYF.

CDR3 nucleotides: TGTGCCAGTAGTATTAAGGCAGGTCAGGGGCAGTACTTC. As protein: CASSIKAGQGQYF. This chain uses TRBV19 with TRBJ2-7; D possibly corresponds to TRBD1 (5 bases). The germline V gene encodes CDR1 LNHDA and CDR2 SQIVND (reference sequence). CDR3 length: 13 residues. The V gene lost 3 bases and the J gene lost 9 bases, with 15 bases spanning the gap.

The rearrangement joins TRBV5-1 to TRBJ2-1, with 13 bases lining up with TRBD2. Germline V gene lookup returns CDR1 SGHRS and CDR2 YFSETQ. The CDR3 has 18 residues. The ends lost 0 bases at V and 8 bases at J; junction bases unmatched: 11. CDR3: CASSLELPLAGGPDEQFF. Here the CDR3 DNA reads TGCGCCAGCAGCTTGGAACTCCCACTAGCGGGGGGGCCTGATGAGCAGTTCTTC.

The chain is built from TRBV6-1 and TRBJ2-6; a weak D match, TRBD2 (6 bases). The CDR3 is 15 amino acids. The V end was cut by 6 bases, the J end by 8 bases, with 17 bases between. CDR1 and CDR2 (germline): MNHNS, SASEGT. In DNA form, the CDR3 reads TGTGCCAGCAGGAGTCCCGCGGAGGGGACCAACGTCCTGACTTTC. It translates to CASRSPAEGTNVLTF.

The sample holds one count of this clone. The V and J genes are TRBV30 and TRBJ1-5, with TRBD1 identical over 7 bases. CDR3 length equals 13 residues. V lost 5 bases to trimming and J lost 5 bases; unmatched junction nucleotides: 6. Looked up from germline, CDR1 is GTSNPN and CDR2 is SVGIG (reference sequence). The CDR3 DNA sequence: TGTGCCTGGGCGACAGGGTTGGATCAGCCCCAGCATTTT. The encoded protein is CAWATGLDQPQHF.

The CDR3 spells CASSLVAGPSYEQYF. The CDR3 nucleotides read TGTGCCAGCAGCTTAGTTGCGGGGCCTTCCTACGAGCAGTACTTC. This chain uses TRBV7-2 with TRBJ2-7; tentative D call: TRBD2 (6 bases). This CDR3 has 15 amino acids. Germline CDR1 reads SGHTA; CDR2 reads FQGNSA. With 1 base removed from V and 1 base from J, the gap between germline ends came to 11 bases.

The DNA of the CDR3 is TGTGCCAGCAGTTTATTAGGGAGGACAGGGGATAAAGAGACCCAGTACTTC. The encoded protein is CASSLLGRTGDKETQYF. This chain links TRBV27 with TRBJ2-5, with TRBD1 matching over 9 bases. CDR1 is MNHEY, CDR2 SMNVEV, per germline (reference sequence). This CDR3 spans 17 amino acids. The V and J ends lost 1 base and 3 bases, in that order; junction bases with no gene match: 9.

The V and J genes are TRBV4-1 and TRBJ1-2, with D possibly being TRBD1 (5 bases). Germline CDR1 and CDR2: MGHRA and YSYEKL. Between the trimmed V and J ends, which lost 0 bases and 5 bases, there was a span of 13 bases. This CDR3 has 15 residues. CDR3 sequence (DNA): TGCGCCAGCAGCCAAGATTTTGCGGGGGGGTATGGCTACACCTTC. It encodes CASSQDFAGGYGYTF.

The V call is TRBV27, the J call TRBJ2-5; the D gene is possibly TRBD2 (6 bases). This CDR3 spans 14 amino acids. The V gene's germline CDR1 is MNHEY and CDR2 SMNVEV (reference sequence). Between the trimmed V and J ends, which lost 6 bases and 5 bases, there was a span of 16 bases. As DNA, the CDR3 is TGTGCCAGCAGAGGGACTCGTATTAGGGAGACCCAGTACTTC. Its translation is CASRGTRIRETQYF.

This clone was detected only a few times. The chain has TRBV9 and TRBJ1-2, with TRBD1 matching over 12 bases. Looked up from germline, CDR1 is SGDLS and CDR2 is YYNGEE. This CDR3 is built from 15 residues. Losses at the gene ends were 4 bases for V and 4 bases for J; bases not matched to a gene: 5. This CDR3 is CASSPRGQGAYGYTF. CDR3 nucleotides: TGTGCCAGCAGCCCTCGGGGACAGGGGGCCTATGGCTACACCTTC.

This clone was detected a few times. The chain employs TRBV19 and TRBJ2-2; 8 positions match TRBD1. The germline V gene encodes CDR1 LNHDA and CDR2 SQIVND (reference sequence). The CDR3 is 16 amino acids. J was trimmed by 4 bases and V by 5 bases; bases with no gene match: 9. The DNA of the CDR3 is TGTGCCAGTAGTTTCTCCAGGGGGCGAGGCACCGGGGAGCTGTTTTTT. It specifies CASSFSRGRGTGELFF.

This clone is medium-sized in the sample. The chain carries TRBV4-1 and TRBJ2-3; D possibly corresponds to TRBD2 (5 bases). CDR3 size: 15 residues. V dropped 7 bases and J dropped 0 bases, with 14 bases sitting between them. Germline loops: CDR1 MGHRA, CDR2 YSYEKL. This chain's CDR3 is CASTLREGSTDTQYF. CDR3 bases: TGCGCCAGCACCCTTCGTGAGGGTAGCACAGATACGCAGTATTTT.

This chain connects TRBV7-2 to TRBJ2-2; TRBD1 matches at 9 bases. CDR1 SGHTA and CDR2 FQGNSA come from the germline V gene. CDR3 length: 17 amino acids. V shed 2 bases, J shed 5 bases, and the junction held 9 bases outside the gene matches. CDR3 nucleotide sequence: TGTGCCAGCAGCTTATCCGGGACAGGGCCTCGAACCGGGGAGCTGTTTTTT. It yields the protein CASSLSGTGPRTGELFF.

The chain couples TRBV2 to TRBJ1-3, with a possible D match to TRBD1 (5 bases). From germline, CDR1 is SNHLY and CDR2 FYNNEI. The CDR3 consists of 14 residues. Deletions cut 6 bases from V and 0 bases from J, with 9 bases between. The CDR3 DNA is TGTGCCAGCAGACAGGAGATCTCTGGAAACACCATATATTTT. It specifies CASRQEISGNTIYF.

The table lists this clone with a few counts. The rearrangement joins TRBV28 to TRBJ2-3; 11 nucleotides line up with TRBD2. Germline assignment: CDR1 MDHEN and CDR2 SYDVKM. V shed 8 bases, J shed 2 bases, and the junction held 9 bases outside the gene matches. This CDR3 region has 16 residues. CDR3 loop: CASPPTSGANTDTQYF. CDR3 in DNA: TGTGCCAGCCCCCCGACTAGCGGGGCTAACACAGATACGCAGTATTTT.

This CDR3 is CASSRGASQPQHF. Written as DNA, the CDR3 is TGTGCCAGCAGCCGAGGAGCGAGTCAGCCCCAGCATTTT. The genes are TRBV5-4 and TRBJ1-5; the D is unclear. Trimming took off 4 bases at V and 6 bases at J, with 11 bases between the two ends. Germline CDR1 SGHNT, CDR2 YYREEE (reference sequence). The CDR3 runs 13 residues.

The rearrangement links TRBV4-1 to TRBJ1-3; 8 bases agree with TRBD1. The germline V gene has CDR1 MGHRA and CDR2 YSYEKL. CDR3 length: 15 amino acids. With 1 base clipped from V and 3 bases from J, the junction kept 2 bases outside the gene matches. CDR3 residues: CASSQGQGIGNTIYF. The CDR3, as DNA: TGCGCCAGCAGCCAAGGACAGGGGATTGGAAACACCATATATTTT.

The V call is TRBV5-5, the J call TRBJ1-2; the D is unclear. V was shortened by 4 bases and J by 4 bases, with 11 bases between the two germline ends. Germline-derived CDR1 and CDR2 are SGHKS and YYEKEE (reference sequence). CDR3 length equals 13 residues. The CDR3 spells CASSPRQVYGYTF. CDR3 sequence (DNA): TGTGCCAGCAGCCCGCGACAAGTCTATGGCTACACCTTC.

This chain connects TRBV5-1 to TRBJ1-3; D ambiguous. Trimming left V 6 bases short and J 3 bases short, with 13 bases between. From germline, CDR1 is SGHRS and CDR2 YFSETQ. The CDR3 spans 14 residues. CDR3 region: CASTFGTGGNTIYF. The CDR3 nucleotides are TGCGCCAGCACTTTTGGAACGGGTGGAAACACCATATATTTT.

This clone appeared a few times. V is TRBV5-1 and J is TRBJ2-2; possible D gene TRBD2, 6 bases. CDR3 length: 15 amino acids. Germline V gives CDR1 SGHRS, CDR2 YFSETQ. Trimming removed 4 bases from V and 5 bases from J, with 15 bases in between. The CDR3 reads CASSPGGRRTGELFF. The CDR3 bases are TGCGCCAGCAGCCCCGGTGGGAGGAGGACCGGGGAGCTGTTTTTT.

The V and J genes are TRBV10-1 and TRBJ2-7, with D possibly matching TRBD2 (5 bases). The V and J ends lost 10 bases and 6 bases respectively, with 22 bases between them. Germline CDR1 reads WNHNN; CDR2 reads SYGVQD (reference sequence). The CDR3 runs 14 residues. This CDR3 reads CATRQGGRPLEQYV. Here the CDR3 DNA reads TGCGCCACCCGACAAGGAGGTAGACCCCTCGAGCAGTACGTC.

This clone has a single count. The chain couples TRBV18 to TRBJ2-7; the D is unclear. Germline V CDR1 and CDR2: KGHSH, LQKENI. The V end lost 3 bases, the J end lost 1 base, and 7 bases lay between the germline ends. This CDR3 contains 13 residues. The CDR3 protein is CASSPGRSYEQYV. The CDR3 nucleotides are TGTGCCAGCTCACCGGGCAGATCCTACGAGCAGTACGTC.

The rearrangement joins TRBV6-5 to TRBJ1-2; D might be TRBD1 (6 bases). This CDR3 contains 14 residues. V gave up 10 bases and J gave up 2 bases, with 17 bases separating them. Per the germline V gene, CDR1 is MNHEY and CDR2 is SVGAGI. CDR3: CATGTRTINYGYTF. The CDR3 bases are TGTGCCACCGGGACACGGACAATAAACTATGGCTACACCTTC.

This chain links TRBV10-3 with TRBJ1-5; D is perhaps TRBD1 (5 bases). This CDR3 spans 14 amino acids. Trimming took 3 bases from V and 4 from J, leaving 10 bases between them. Germline loops: CDR1 ENHRY, CDR2 SYGVKD. The CDR3 nucleotides are TGTGCCATCAGTGAATCGGGGGGTAATCAGCCCCAGCATTTT. Its translation: CAISESGGNQPQHF.

This clone was seen a few times. The chain is built from TRBV18 and TRBJ1-3; D is unclear. Germline-derived CDR1 and CDR2 are KGHSH and LQKENI. The CDR3 consists of 12 residues. V lost 8 bases and J 0 bases, leaving 5 bases between the germline ends. The DNA of the CDR3 is TGTGCCAGCCGCGTCTCTGGAAACACCATATATTTT. Its protein is CASRVSGNTIYF.

The V call is TRBV2, the J call TRBJ2-5, with 7 positions matching TRBD1. V was pared by 6 bases and J by 5 bases, with 6 bases of the junction left unmatched. CDR3 length: 13 amino acids. The germline CDR1 and CDR2 sequences are SNHLY and FYNNEI. CDR3 protein: CASSRDSWETQYF. In DNA, the CDR3 is TGTGCCAGCAGCAGGGACAGCTGGGAGACCCAGTACTTC.

This chain links TRBV9 with TRBJ1-1; D is possibly TRBD1 (6 bases). The CDR3 loop spans 14 amino acids. Trimming shortened V by 4 bases and J by 6 bases, and 16 bases separated the two germline ends. Germline V gene lookup returns CDR1 SGDLS and CDR2 YYNGEE. This CDR3 is CASSPQQGGAEAFF. CDR3 coding DNA: TGTGCCAGCAGCCCCCAACAGGGAGGGGCTGAAGCTTTCTTT.

The chain uses TRBV19 and TRBJ2-1; D possibly corresponds to TRBD2 (5 bases). Per germline, CDR1 LNHDA and CDR2 SQIVND (reference sequence). This CDR3 has 13 amino acids. Between the trimmed V and J ends, which lost 0 bases and 9 bases, there was a span of 9 bases. The chain's CDR3 is CASSIETRTEQFF. Here the CDR3 DNA reads TGTGCCAGTAGTATAGAAACTAGGACTGAGCAGTTCTTC.